Below, 26 T cell receptor beta chains from the same sample are listed, as sequenced in a study of T cells after yellow fever vaccination (dated by TCRdb to about 2019). Per the publication, the treatment or condition label means: live attenuated yellow fever vaccine strain. The method was 5' RACE. Sequenced on an Illumina HiSeq 2500. TCRdb reran the public reads through fastp at Q25 and MiXCR, keeping productive beta chains. Duplicate CDR3 protein sequences are folded into a single record with the most common DNA and genes. The sample includes some 320,000 distinct CDR3 sequences, with 8.7% observed a single time. The ten largest clones add up to under 20% of the sample. Here the sequenced sample was PBMCs, taken on the day of the first yellow fever vaccination. All receptors come from a man between 18 and 29 years old who received the YFV17D yellow fever vaccine.

V and J are TRBV19 and TRBJ2-2; maybe TRBD1 (5 bases). Germline V gene sequence: CDR1 LNHDA, CDR2 SQIVND (reference sequence). Between the trimmed V and J ends, which lost 6 bases and 4 bases, there was a span of 12 bases. This CDR3 contains 14 residues. Here the CDR3 DNA reads TGTGCCAGTAGCGGCAGGGTACGCACCGGGGAGCTGTTTTTT. Residues: CASSGRVRTGELFF.

In this sample, this clonotype turned up a few times. The chain has TRBV7-8 and TRBJ2-1; D perhaps matches TRBD2 (5 bases). V was clipped by 1 base and J by 3 bases, with 13 bases between them. CDR1 is SGHVS and CDR2 is FQNEAQ in the germline V gene. The CDR3 spans 16 residues. The CDR3, as DNA: TGTGCCAGCAGCTTAGTTTATTCCAGCGGCTACAATGAGCAGTTCTTC. Its translation is CASSLVYSSGYNEQFF.

There are a few counts of this clonotype. The chain couples TRBV6-5 to TRBJ1-2; 8 positions agree with TRBD1. The V segment lost 3 bases and the J segment 8 bases; nucleotides outside the gene matches: 11. The CDR3 spans 15 residues. Germline V lookup: CDR1 MNHEY, CDR2 SVGAGI. CDR3 nucleotides: TGTGCCAGCAGTTATTGGGACAGGAGTGATGGGGGCTACACCTTC. Amino acid sequence: CASSYWDRSDGGYTF.

Only a few counts were recorded for this clonotype. V gene TRBV7-2 combines with J gene TRBJ2-7, with D perhaps TRBD1 (6 bases). There are 12 residues in the CDR3. CDR1 and CDR2 (germline): SGHTA, FQGNSA. V was clipped by 4 bases and J by 4 bases, with 8 bases between them. The CDR3 DNA is TGTGCCAGCAGCTGGGGGACATACGAGCAGTACTTC. Translation: CASSWGTYEQYF. The full variable domain, in which reference TRBV7-2 and TRBJ2-7 provide the parts outside the CDR3, is GAGVSQSPSNKVTEKGKDVELRCDPISGHTALYWYRQSLGQGLEFLIYFQGNSAPDKSGLPSDRFSAERTGGSVSTLTIQRTQQEDSAVYLCASSWGTYEQYFGPGTRLTVT.

Details on this clonotype: The CDR3 ends on some other residue instead of the conserved phenylalanine or tryptophan, so this is likely a read error. The J gene is TRBJ2-5, the V gene TRBV5-4; TRBD2 might be the D (6 bases). CDR1 and CDR2 (germline): SGHNT, YYREEE (reference sequence). The CDR3 runs 14 residues. Trimming removed 1 base from V and 2 bases from J, with 9 bases in between. CDR3 coding DNA: TGTGCCAGCAGCTTGAGGGAGGTACAAGAGACCCAGTACCTC. This gives the protein CASSLREVQETQYL.

The V and J genes are TRBV7-2 and TRBJ2-7; 7 bases are shared with TRBD1. V shed 5 bases and J 5 bases; nucleotides not matched to a gene: 9. CDR1 SGHTA and CDR2 FQGNSA come from the germline V gene. CDR3 length: 14 amino acids. This CDR3 reads CASSTRQGLHEQYF. In DNA, the CDR3 is TGTGCCAGCAGCACCCGACAGGGTCTCCACGAGCAGTACTTC.

The chain couples TRBV6-4 to TRBJ1-1; 8 bases line up with TRBD1. The CDR3 has 14 amino acids. Germline CDR1 reads MRHNA; CDR2 reads SNTAGT. J was trimmed by 4 bases and V by 6 bases; bases with no gene match: 7. The CDR3 spells CASSPDRVGTEAFF. The CDR3 DNA reads as TGTGCCAGCAGCCCGGACAGGGTGGGCACTGAAGCTTTCTTT.

The table lists this clonotype with a few counts. J is TRBJ2-3 and V is TRBV9, with D possibly being TRBD2 (6 bases). Looked up from germline, CDR1 is SGDLS and CDR2 is YYNGEE. The CDR3 runs to 15 residues. Trimming removed 5 bases at V and 6 bases at J, with 19 bases between. The CDR3 spells CASSDGGLPADTQYF. Here the CDR3 DNA reads TGTGCCAGCAGTGATGGAGGACTACCGGCGGATACGCAGTATTTT.

This clonotype occurred many times. This chain uses TRBV5-1 with TRBJ2-3; maybe TRBD2 (6 bases). Germline V CDR1 and CDR2: SGHRS, YFSETQ. The CDR3 extends over 15 amino acids. Deletions cut 1 base from V and 6 bases from J, with 15 bases between. In DNA form, the CDR3 reads TGCGCCAGCAGCTTGCAGACGGGGGATTGGGATACGCAGTATTTT. Its translation: CASSLQTGDWDTQYF.

This clonotype was counted between two and nine times. V is TRBV7-2 and J is TRBJ1-1; D is possibly TRBD1 (5 bases). V shed 5 bases and J shed 6 bases, with 19 bases lying between them. Germline values: CDR1 SGHTA, CDR2 FQGNSA. The CDR3 covers 15 residues. CDR3 nucleotide sequence: TGTGCCAGCAGCGCCAACCAGGGAGGGTTCCCTGAAGCTTTCTTT. This codes for CASSANQGGFPEAFF.

The rearrangement joins TRBV5-5 to TRBJ1-2; D is ambiguous. The V end lost 4 bases, the J end lost 4 bases, and 11 bases lay between the germline ends. The CDR3 contains 13 residues. Germline loops: CDR1 SGHKS, CDR2 YYEKEE (reference sequence). CDR3: CASSRTELYGYTF. The CDR3 bases are TGTGCCAGCAGCCGGACGGAACTCTATGGCTACACCTTC.

The gene calls are TRBV20-1 and TRBJ2-7; D possibly matches TRBD1 or TRBD2 (5 bases each). Germline V gives CDR1 DFQATT, CDR2 SNEGSKA (reference sequence). There are 16 residues in the CDR3. Trimming removed 6 bases at V and 4 bases at J, with 25 bases between. CDR3: CSAGSRDGRLNYEQYF. The DNA for the CDR3 is TGCAGTGCGGGATCCCGGGACGGACGGCTTAATTACGAGCAGTACTTC.

V usage is TRBV5-1 and J usage is TRBJ1-4, with D hard to call. CDR1 is SGHRS, CDR2 YFSETQ, per germline. This CDR3 is built from 16 residues. Trimming took off 0 bases at V and 0 bases at J, with 9 bases between the two ends. In nucleotides, the CDR3 is TGCGCCAGCAGCTTGGCTCGGCCACCAACTAATGAAAAACTGTTTTTT. Translating it yields CASSLARPPTNEKLFF.

The DNA for the CDR3 is TGCGCCAGCAGCTTGCTCAACAGGGATAATCTGGCTTTCTTT. Encoded protein: CASSLLNRDNLAFF. The chain has TRBV5-1 and TRBJ1-1, with D possibly matching TRBD1 (6 bases). V lost 1 base, J lost 11 bases, and 18 bases lay in between. The germline gives CDR1 SGHRS, CDR2 YFSETQ. The CDR3 has 14 amino acids.

The chain carries TRBV20-1 and TRBJ2-1; 8 nucleotides agree with TRBD2. The CDR3 runs 13 residues. The V segment lost 5 bases and the J segment 8 bases; nucleotides outside the gene matches: 8. CDR1 and CDR2 (germline): DFQATT, SNEGSKA (reference sequence). The CDR3 loop is CSAQERGSDEQFF. The CDR3 region has the DNA TGCAGTGCTCAGGAGCGGGGGTCCGATGAGCAGTTCTTC.

This clonotype showed up many times. The chain links TRBV12-3 or TRBV12-4 to TRBJ2-5; possibly TRBD1 for D (5 bases). V gave up 3 bases and J gave up 2 bases, with 19 bases separating them. This CDR3 contains 17 residues. In nucleotides, the CDR3 is TGTGCCAGCAGTTTGGTGGGGCGACAATACCGACAAGAGACCCAGTACTTC. It translates to CASSLVGRQYRQETQYF.

Ten or more counts support this clonotype. This sequence joins TRBV7-9 and TRBJ1-1; 7 nucleotides agree with TRBD1. The J segment lost 1 base and the V segment lost 5 bases, leaving 7 bases of the junction unmatched. Germline CDR1 SEHNR, CDR2 FQNEAQ (reference sequence). The CDR3 is 15 residues long. CDR3 region: CASSPRGTENTEAFF. The CDR3 bases are TGTGCCAGCAGCCCCCGAGGGACAGAGAACACTGAAGCTTTCTTT.

The chain links TRBV5-1 to TRBJ1-6; no definite D call. Deletions cut 4 bases from V and 10 bases from J, with 15 bases between. The CDR3 totals 14 residues. Germline lookup yields CDR1 SGHRS and CDR2 YFSETQ. The DNA for the CDR3 is TGCGCCAGCAGCCTATCCCGGGTTAGCTCACCCCTCCACTTT. It yields the protein CASSLSRVSSPLHF.

This clonotype was detected a few times. This chain connects TRBV12-3 or TRBV12-4 to TRBJ2-2, with unresolved D. The CDR3 extends over 17 amino acids. The V and J ends lost 4 bases and 0 bases respectively, with 15 bases between them. The CDR3 DNA reads TGTGCCAGCAGTTCACTTTTAGGGCCAGCGAACACCGGGGAGCTGTTTTTT. Encoded protein: CASSSLLGPANTGELFF.

There are a few counts of this clonotype. J is TRBJ2-7 and V is TRBV11-3; D is possibly TRBD2 (5 bases). Germline-derived CDR1 and CDR2 are SGHNT and YENEEA. The CDR3 length is 14 residues. V shed 2 bases and J shed 2 bases, with 10 bases lying between them. CDR3 residues: CASSLRSGTYEQYF. For the CDR3, the DNA is TGTGCCAGCAGCTTACGGTCGGGGACCTACGAGCAGTACTTC.

This clonotype was detected a few times. The chain recombines TRBV7-2 with TRBJ2-7; 12 bases agree with TRBD2. From germline, CDR1 is SGHTA and CDR2 FQGNSA. The CDR3 totals 15 residues. With V trimmed by 2 bases and J by 5 bases, 4 bases remained unmatched. The CDR3 nucleotides are TGTGCCAGCAGCTTACCGACTAGCGGGGGCAACGAGCAGTACTTC. This translates into CASSLPTSGGNEQYF.

This clonotype was recorded at least ten times. The rearrangement joins TRBV7-2 to TRBJ1-4; 7 nucleotides match TRBD1. The CDR3 covers 15 residues. Trimming cost V 5 bases and J 4 bases; bases outside gene matches: 7. Germline CDR1 SGHTA, CDR2 FQGNSA. CDR3 nucleotide sequence: TGTGCCAGCAGCCGGGGCAGGGGGAGTAATGAAAAACTGTTTTTT. The encoded protein is CASSRGRGSNEKLFF.

V and J are TRBV20-1 and TRBJ1-1; 7 nucleotides match TRBD1. CDR1 and CDR2 from the germline V gene are DFQATT and SNEGSKA (reference sequence). Trimming took 3 bases from V and 5 from J; bases not matched to a gene: 12. This CDR3 is built from 15 residues. The CDR3 spells CSARGGRQGRTEAFF. CDR3 in DNA: TGCAGTGCTAGGGGGGGAAGACAGGGCCGGACTGAAGCTTTCTTT.

J is TRBJ1-1 and V is TRBV7-2, with TRBD1 as a possible D gene (5 bases). Germline V gene sequence: CDR1 SGHTA, CDR2 FQGNSA. Trimming pared 5 bases from V and 4 bases from J, leaving 17 bases between. The CDR3 covers 15 residues. The CDR3 DNA is TGTGCCAGCAGCCGAGGGTCGGGGCTTGGCACTGAAGCTTTCTTT. This translates into CASSRGSGLGTEAFF. Drawing the rest from reference TRBV7-2 and TRBJ1-1, the complete variable domain is GAGVSQSPSNKVTEKGKDVELRCDPISGHTALYWYRQSLGQGLEFLIYFQGNSAPDKSGLPSDRFSAERTGGSVSTLTIQRTQQEDSAVYLCASSRGSGLGTEAFFGQGTRLTVV.

This clonotype showed up just a few times. The V call is TRBV20-1, the J call TRBJ1-5; TRBD1 agrees at 8 bases. The CDR3 runs to 12 residues. V lost 6 bases and J lost 7; bases outside the gene matches: 5. Germline lookup yields CDR1 DFQATT and CDR2 SNEGSKA (reference sequence). CDR3 residues: CSARTGFQPQHF. CDR3 nucleotide sequence: TGCAGTGCCAGGACAGGGTTCCAGCCCCAGCATTTT.

This clonotype was found a few times. This rearrangement joins TRBV29-1 to TRBJ2-3; a possible D gene is TRBD2 (5 bases). The V end lost 0 bases, the J end lost 4 bases, and 8 bases lay between the germline ends. The CDR3 runs to 13 residues. Germline V gene lookup returns CDR1 SQVTM and CDR2 ANQGSEA. As DNA, the CDR3 is TGCAGCGTTGAAGAGTCCGGGGCAGATACGCAGTATTTT. Amino acids: CSVEESGADTQYF.